These 32 T cell receptor beta chains were sequenced from one sample in a study of beta chain features in type 1 diabetes (dated by TCRdb to between 2017 and 2018). Library generation was performed with the immunoSEQ multiplex PCR assay. The entire isolated RNA was reverse transcribed using the High Capacity cDNA Reverse Transcription Kit, and thus expressed TCRB transcripts were sequenced. TCRdb limited this immuneACCESS table to in-frame rearrangements with V and J called. A share of clones is missing; checked studies link under half to unresolved V genes, and the rest is unexplained. For this sample there are about 620,000 clones; around 15% appear just once. Approximately 0.099% of the sample comes from the top ten. Sequencing was performed on naive CD4+ T cells from blood. Per the publication, the cell subset or site label means: true naive CD4+ T cells. The source of these receptors is a man aged 18 to 30 in good health.

In this sample, this clone turned up a few times. The V and J genes are TRBV29-1 and TRBJ1-2; possibly TRBD1 for D (5 bases). This CDR3 has 15 residues. V lost 2 bases and J 1 base, leaving 14 bases between the germline ends. The germline CDR1 and CDR2 sequences are SQVTM and ANQGSEA. CDR3 residues: CSVELGLSNNYGYTF. In DNA, the CDR3 is TGCAGCGTTGAACTGGGGCTTTCGAATAACTATGGCTACACCTTC.

This clone was picked up a small number of times. This chain joins TRBV30 and TRBJ2-7; TRBD1 aligns across 8 bases. The V segment lost 8 bases and the J segment 4 bases; nucleotides outside the gene matches: 16. The CDR3 covers 15 residues. Germline V gene lookup returns CDR1 GTSNPN and CDR2 SVGIG (reference sequence). The CDR3 loop reads CAGGPRQGKSYEQYF. CDR3 sequence (DNA): TGTGCCGGAGGCCCACGACAGGGGAAGTCTTACGAGCAGTACTTC.

The chain couples TRBV7-8 to TRBJ1-5, with D hard to call. The V gene's germline CDR1 is SGHVS and CDR2 FQNEAQ. The length of the CDR3 is 17 residues. V shed 5 bases and J shed 8 bases, with 25 bases lying between them. CDR3 sequence: CASSIGRATKRGEPQHF. In nucleotides, the CDR3 is TGTGCCAGCAGCATCGGACGGGCCACCAAACGCGGGGAGCCCCAGCATTTT. The entire variable domain, with the rest obtained from reference TRBV7-8 and TRBJ1-5, is as follows: GAGVSQSPRYKVAKRGQDVALRCDPISGHVSLFWYQQALGQGPEFLTYFQNEAQLDKSGLPSDRFFAERPEGSVSTLKIQRTQQEDSAVYLCASSIGRATKRGEPQHFGDGTRLSIL.

This clone has a handful of counts. V is TRBV13 and J is TRBJ2-2; unclear D gene. The germline V gene encodes CDR1 PRHDT and CDR2 FYEKMQ (reference sequence). The V end was cut by 0 bases, the J end by 4 bases, with 9 bases between. This CDR3 region has 15 residues. The CDR3 loop is CASSLGEVATGELFF. CDR3 nucleotides: TGTGCCAGCAGCTTAGGCGAGGTTGCCACCGGGGAGCTGTTTTTT.

DNA for the CDR3: TGTGCCAGCAGCTTAGGATCGGGCCGGATGTCCACCGGGGAGCTGTTTTTT. It yields the protein CASSLGSGRMSTGELFF. V is TRBV7-9 and J is TRBJ2-2; D unresolved. V lost 1 base and J lost 4, with 16 bases in between. CDR1 SEHNR and CDR2 FQNEAQ come from the germline V gene (reference sequence). CDR3 size: 17 residues.

This clone was observed a handful of times. The V call is TRBV7-2, the J call TRBJ1-5, with D maybe TRBD1 (6 bases). Trimming took off 5 bases at V and 3 bases at J, with 17 bases between the two ends. The CDR3 consists of 16 residues. Germline CDR1 is SGHTA and CDR2 is FQGNSA. Here the CDR3 reads CASSEDSPLSNQPQHF. The CDR3 region has the DNA TGTGCCAGCAGCGAGGACAGCCCCCTATCCAATCAGCCCCAGCATTTT.

V is TRBV5-1 and J is TRBJ1-2; no firm D call. V was pared by 1 base and J by 6 bases, with 10 bases between. In germline, CDR1 is SGHRS, CDR2 YFSETQ. This CDR3 is 13 amino acids long. The CDR3 loop is CASSLLVGDGYTF. The CDR3 bases are TGCGCCAGCAGCTTGCTTGTCGGGGATGGCTACACCTTC.

This clone was seen only once. The V call is TRBV7-2, the J call TRBJ1-5, with 8 bases that match TRBD1. The germline V gene encodes CDR1 SGHTA and CDR2 FQGNSA. Trimming removed 5 bases from V and 2 bases from J; junction bases left unmatched: 5. The CDR3 consists of 15 residues. As DNA, the CDR3 is TGTGCCAGCAGCCGCGGACAGGGTGGCAATCAGCCCCAGCATTTT. Translated: CASSRGQGGNQPQHF.

The sample holds a few counts of this clone. This rearrangement joins TRBV6-1 to TRBJ2-7; 8 positions match TRBD1. This CDR3 is 13 amino acids long. Per the germline V gene, CDR1 is MNHNS and CDR2 is SASEGT. V shed 6 bases, J shed 6 bases, and the junction held 7 bases outside the gene matches. The CDR3 nucleotides are TGTGCCAGCAGGGGACAGGTTTTGGGCGAGCAGTACTTC. Translating it yields CASRGQVLGEQYF.

This sequence joins TRBV28 and TRBJ1-2; D is unresolved. Germline V CDR1 and CDR2: MDHEN, SYDVKM. V was clipped by 8 bases and J by 5 bases, with 6 bases between them. There are 10 residues in the CDR3. The CDR3, as DNA: TGTGCCAGCGGCCTGTATGGCTACACCTTC. Translation gives CASGLYGYTF.

There are a few counts of this clone. The rearrangement uses TRBV4-2 and TRBJ2-1; 12 bases agree with TRBD2. Per germline, CDR1 LGHNA and CDR2 YNFKEQ. The CDR3 is made up of 20 amino acids. V was clipped by 1 base and J by 6 bases; unmatched bases: 16. The CDR3 region has the DNA TGTGCCAGCAGCCAAGCGGCGTGGGGGCCCAGACTAGCGGGAGTCAATGAGCAGTTCTTC. Its translation is CASSQAAWGPRLAGVNEQFF.

This clone has just a few counts. The chain employs TRBV5-1 and TRBJ1-2; D ambiguous. Trimming shortened V by 4 bases and J by 0 bases, and 7 bases separated the two germline ends. This CDR3 is 13 amino acids long. Germline CDR1 and CDR2: SGHRS and YFSETQ. The CDR3 is CASSEDTNYGYTF. The CDR3 DNA reads as TGCGCCAGCAGCGAAGACACTAACTATGGCTACACCTTC.

The chain links TRBV7-2 to TRBJ1-5; D is ambiguous. Germline V gene lookup returns CDR1 SGHTA and CDR2 FQGNSA. This CDR3 region has 14 residues. V was pared by 3 bases and J by 1 base, with 7 bases between. CDR3 residues: CASSFESSNQPQHF. DNA for the CDR3: TGTGCCAGCAGCTTCGAGTCAAGCAATCAGCCCCAGCATTTT. Variable domain in full (rest from reference TRBV7-2 and TRBJ1-5): GAGVSQSPSNKVTEKGKDVELRCDPISGHTALYWYRQSLGQGLEFLIYFQGNSAPDKSGLPSDRFSAERTGGSVSTLTIQRTQQEDSAVYLCASSFESSNQPQHFGDGTRLSIL.

The chain joins TRBV19 to TRBJ1-4; 7 bases map to TRBD1. The junction had 10 bases not matched to a gene; V was cut back by 6 bases and J by 6 bases. CDR3 size: 15 residues. The germline CDR1 and CDR2 sequences are LNHDA and SQIVND (reference sequence). The chain's CDR3 is CASRPYLTGDEKLFF. The DNA of the CDR3 is TGTGCCAGTAGGCCGTACCTTACAGGGGATGAAAAACTGTTTTTT.

The V and J genes are TRBV7-2 and TRBJ2-1; D unclear. The V and J ends lost 3 bases and 12 bases respectively, with 12 bases between them. Germline V gene sequence: CDR1 SGHTA, CDR2 FQGNSA. This CDR3 contains 12 residues. This CDR3 is CASSFWTETQFF. As DNA, the CDR3 is TGTGCCAGCAGCTTCTGGACCGAGACGCAGTTCTTC. Using reference TRBV7-2 and TRBJ2-1 for the parts outside the CDR3, the full variable domain is GAGVSQSPSNKVTEKGKDVELRCDPISGHTALYWYRQSLGQGLEFLIYFQGNSAPDKSGLPSDRFSAERTGGSVSTLTIQRTQQEDSAVYLCASSFWTETQFFGPGTRLTVL.

This chain links TRBV10-3 with TRBJ2-3; TRBD2 matches 7 bases. Unmatched junction bases numbered 12, after V lost 4 bases and J lost 2 bases. The CDR3 is 17 amino acids. CDR1 is ENHRY and CDR2 is SYGVKD in the germline V gene. CDR3 residues: CAISATPGLQSTDTQYF. CDR3 DNA: TGTGCCATCAGTGCGACACCGGGACTACAATCCACAGATACGCAGTATTTT.

This chain joins TRBV7-2 and TRBJ1-4; the D is unclear. V was trimmed by 3 bases and J by 2 bases, leaving 7 bases between them. Germline CDR1 is SGHTA and CDR2 is FQGNSA. This CDR3 comprises 14 residues. The CDR3 sequence is CASSFRVTNEKLFF. The CDR3 nucleotides are TGTGCCAGCAGCTTCCGGGTGACTAATGAAAAACTGTTTTTT.

This clone came up a few times. The rearrangement uses TRBV12-5 and TRBJ2-3, with 8 positions matching TRBD2. Per the germline V gene, CDR1 is LGHNT and CDR2 is FRNRAP. CDR3 size: 14 residues. Trimming removed 8 bases from V and 1 base from J; junction bases left unmatched: 5. The CDR3 DNA follows: TGTGCTAGTCGAAATAGCGGGGGCACAGATACGCAGTATTTT. Its translation is CASRNSGGTDTQYF. The whole variable domain, remainder taken from reference TRBV12-5 and TRBJ2-3, is DARVTQTPRHKVTEMGQEVTMRCQPILGHNTVFWYRQTMMQGLELLAYFRNRAPLDDSGMPKDRFSAEMPDATLATLKIQPSEPRDSAVYFCASRNSGGTDTQYFGPGTRLTVL.

With respect to this clone: Other DNA sequences in the same sample also yield this CDR3. The rearrangement uses TRBV4-1 and TRBJ2-1; 11 bases agree with TRBD2. V lost 9 bases and J lost 0; bases outside the gene matches: 13. The CDR3 length is 18 residues. In germline, CDR1 is MGHRA, CDR2 YSYEKL. CDR3 bases: TGCGCCAGTAATGGGGGACTAGCGGAAAAACGCTCCTACAATGAGCAGTTCTTC. Translating gives CASNGGLAEKRSYNEQFF.

This clone was counted between two and nine times. The gene calls are TRBV14 and TRBJ2-2; a weak D match, TRBD2 (5 bases). The CDR3 extends over 16 amino acids. The V end lost 3 bases, the J end lost 4 bases, and 15 bases lay between the germline ends. Germline CDR1 and CDR2: SGHDN and FVKESK. CDR3 loop: CASSQGTGWGTGELFF. The DNA for the CDR3 is TGTGCCAGCAGCCAGGGCACGGGATGGGGCACCGGGGAGCTGTTTTTT. Full variable domain (outside the CDR3, taken from reference TRBV14 and TRBJ2-2): EAGVTQFPSHSVIEKGQTVTLRCDPISGHDNLYWYRRVMGKEIKFLLHFVKESKQDESGMPNNRFLAERTGGTYSTLKVQPAELEDSGVYFCASSQGTGWGTGELFFGEGSRLTVL.

This clone was detected only a few times. This sequence joins TRBV29-1 and TRBJ1-4; D may be TRBD1 (6 bases). Germline V CDR1 and CDR2: SQVTM, ANQGSEA. Trimming pared 4 bases from V and 7 bases from J, leaving 22 bases between. CDR3 length: 16 residues. The CDR3 nucleotides are TGCAGCGTTGCTCGGACAGACCCTCTGACGGGTGAAAAACTGTTTTTT. It translates to CSVARTDPLTGEKLFF.

This rearrangement joins TRBV7-9 to TRBJ2-5, with 10 bases fitting TRBD1. The CDR3 covers 13 residues. Trimming took 5 bases from V and 5 from J; bases not matched to a gene: 2. Germline CDR1 and CDR2: SEHNR and FQNEAQ (reference sequence). The CDR3 loop is CASSGQGVETQYF. The CDR3 nucleotides read TGTGCCAGCAGCGGACAGGGGGTCGAGACCCAGTACTTC.

This clone was counted only a few times. V usage is TRBV11-3 and J usage is TRBJ2-2; no clear D gene. Germline-derived CDR1 and CDR2 are SGHNT and YENEEA. With 1 base removed from V and 6 bases from J, the gap between germline ends came to 9 bases. This CDR3 is built from 14 residues. Written as DNA, the CDR3 is TGTGCCAGCAGCTTAGGTCAGATGGCCGGGGAGCTGTTTTTT. This encodes CASSLGQMAGELFF.

The chain combines TRBV5-1 with TRBJ1-3; TRBD1 might be the D (5 bases). CDR1 is SGHRS, CDR2 YFSETQ, per germline. The germline V and J ends were trimmed by 0 bases and 4 bases, with 8 bases remaining between them. The CDR3 is 14 amino acids. The CDR3 sequence is CASSLAGLGNTIYF. The CDR3 DNA follows: TGCGCCAGCAGCTTGGCAGGGCTGGGAAACACCATATATTTT. Together with reference TRBV5-1 and TRBJ1-3, the CDR3 gives the full variable domain: KAGVTQTPRYLIKTRGQQVTLSCSPISGHRSVSWYQQTPGQGLQFLFEYFSETQRNKGNFPGRFSGRQFSNSRSEMNVSTLELGDSALYLCASSLAGLGNTIYFGEGSWLTVV.

This rearrangement joins TRBV4-1 to TRBJ2-3; D gene ambiguous. This CDR3 region has 15 residues. The V end lost 1 base, the J end lost 0 bases, and 8 bases lay between the germline ends. Germline values: CDR1 MGHRA, CDR2 YSYEKL. The CDR3 region is CASSQVEDSTDTQYF. CDR3 nucleotides: TGCGCCAGCAGCCAAGTAGAGGACAGCACAGATACGCAGTATTTT.

V gene TRBV7-7 combines with J gene TRBJ2-5; D perhaps matches TRBD2 (7 bases). V shed 1 base and J shed 4 bases, with 19 bases lying between them. The CDR3 is made up of 17 amino acids. Looked up from germline, CDR1 is SSHAT and CDR2 is FNYEAQ (reference sequence). CDR3 nucleotide sequence: TGTGCCAGCAGCTTAGGAGGAGGGGGAGGGGCAGGAGAGACCCAGTACTTC. Translated, it gives CASSLGGGGGAGETQYF.

This clone occurred a few times. A much larger clonotype is one base distant, so this may be a read error. V and J are TRBV7-3 and TRBJ2-3; no firm D call. The germline CDR1 and CDR2 sequences are SGHTA and FQGTGA. The CDR3 runs to 12 residues. The CDR3: CASNLGTDTQYF. The CDR3 region has the DNA TGTGCCAGCAACTTAGGCACAGATACGCAGTATTTT.

The chain recombines TRBV5-4 with TRBJ1-5, with D hard to call. The CDR3 is made up of 12 amino acids. The germline CDR1 and CDR2 sequences are SGHNT and YYREEE (reference sequence). V lost 0 bases and J lost 5, with 3 bases in between. The CDR3 DNA follows: TGTGCCAGCAGCTTGGACTATCAGCCCCAGCATTTT. It codes for CASSLDYQPQHF.

The count of this clone is one. This chain uses TRBV9 with TRBJ2-7, with D maybe TRBD1 (6 bases). Germline V lookup: CDR1 SGDLS, CDR2 YYNGEE. The CDR3 is 13 residues long. Trimming cost V 4 bases and J 5 bases, with 13 bases left between them. The CDR3 sequence is CASSLQRDNEQYF. The DNA of the CDR3 is TGTGCCAGCAGCCTACAAAGGGACAACGAGCAGTACTTC.

This clone was counted a few times. V gene TRBV7-2 combines with J gene TRBJ2-2; possible D gene TRBD1, 5 bases. CDR3 length: 13 residues. V was cut by 2 bases and J by 8 bases, with 9 bases left in between. CDR1 and CDR2 (germline): SGHTA, FQGNSA. The CDR3 nucleotides are TGTGCCAGCAGCTTACAGGGATGGGGGGAGCTGTTTTTT. Translating gives CASSLQGWGELFF.

V gene TRBV29-1 combines with J gene TRBJ2-7, with D perhaps given as TRBD1 or TRBD2 (6 bases each). Trimming pared 4 bases from V and 4 bases from J, leaving 14 bases between. The CDR3 has 13 residues. Germline CDR1 SQVTM, CDR2 ANQGSEA. This chain's CDR3 is CSVGSGAIYEQYF. The CDR3 nucleotides read TGCAGCGTTGGTTCGGGGGCGATTTACGAGCAGTACTTC.

This clone was recorded a few times. The chain carries TRBV6-4 and TRBJ2-5; 12 bases are shared with TRBD1. The germline V gene encodes CDR1 MRHNA and CDR2 SNTAGT. With 3 bases clipped from V and 7 bases from J, the junction kept 0 bases outside the gene matches. The length of the CDR3 is 13 residues. The CDR3 DNA follows: TGTGCCAGCAGTGAGGGACAGGGGGCGACCCAGTACTTC. Translation: CASSEGQGATQYF.